The sequence of this T cell receptor (beta chain) was determined in a study of cytomegalovirus exposure and HLA in healthy donors (TCRdb year 2017). Regarding the complete study: According to an earlier analysis of a few hundred of the donors, 150 million to 200 million T cells yielded roughly 110 million unique TCR beta sequences and roughly 280 Gb of sequence data. An early release that covered roughly 600 HLA-typed donors contained about 290 gigabases of sequencing data and around 85 million unique TCR sequences. Of the 350 to 450 genotyped donors, roughly 76% were placed in the genetic ancestry cluster associated with self-reported Caucasian donors. The aim of the study was to test whether cataloging public T cell receptors could identify signatures of past pathogen exposure. Using immunosequencing, the study profiled T cell repertoires from 666 subjects and related those repertoires to cytomegalovirus serostatus. Along with the approximately 620-subject first cohort, a separate validation cohort of over a hundred different subjects was used. To predict cytomegalovirus infection status, the study brought together high-throughput TCR immunosequencing, statistical association of individual TCRs with disease status, and machine learning. A later analysis re-examined previously published TCR beta repertoires from more than 650 donors and added high-resolution HLA genotyping to investigate patterns of TCR occurrence. The later analysis used no new phenotypic data to find candidate immune exposures, relying instead on TCR beta sequences and their occurrence across donors. An earlier analysis of around 540 of the donors applied high-throughput TCR beta sequencing to assess whether each TCR beta V gene segment acted as functional or pseudogenic. Alongside the repertoire data, information on donor age, sex, ethnicity and CMV serostatus was compiled. A later genetic analysis took genome-wide SNP genotypes for about 55% of the 666 donors and used that subset as a discovery cohort. All discovery cohort repertoires had been generated using a single sequencing platform. Both class I and class II loci were covered by HLA typing, at four-digit resolution. Typing coverage varied by locus: roughly 629-630 donors for A, B, C, DRB1 and DQB1; 500 to 550 for DQA1; more than 600 for DPA1; roughly 450 for DPB1. A handful of DR-DQ haplotypes were handled as single units for association and clustering because linkage in the cohort was strong. Among about 410 genotyped donors of the cohort, an average of around 220,000 unique TCR beta nucleotide sequences was sequenced per donor, of which about 20% were non-productive. General conclusions and limits of the study: An earlier analysis of approximately 500 of the donors showed that most TCR beta V segments appeared in productive rearrangements either about 87% or about 30% of the time, which broadly matched IMGT annotations. The study listed over 150 TCR beta chains as associated with cytomegalovirus. In a later analysis, most CMV-associated TCR beta chains were found to appear HLA-restricted, with HLA associations seemingly driven largely by CMV exposure. A further reported finding was that TCR beta sequences accurately predicted the HLA-A and HLA-B alleles for most subjects in the first cohort. An association between a missense DCLRE1C variant and V-gene and J-gene trimming of TCR beta chains was found in a later genetic analysis and replicated in an independent cohort. The sequencing pipeline was judged likely to have produced a cluster of highly shared sequence variants as a technical artifact. Only TCR beta chains were sequenced in this cohort, and the absence of alpha or paired-chain data limited detectable features. The presence/absence analyses assumed that sequencing depth was roughly uniform across donors, and that assumption may not be true. When HLA alleles, especially DR and DQ, strongly co-occurred, TCR associations were difficult to assign to individual alleles. According to the authors, the approach could potentially be generalized to other disease states and immunological phenotypes. In a later analysis, several top co-occurrence clusters were reported to appear linked to parvovirus B19, influenza, CMV and Epstein-Barr virus. A later analysis found that HLA-associated TCR beta chains were more clonally expanded and had lower generation probabilities than equally common non-associated chains. Because counts were too low, fewer than 20 rarely observed V segments, including chromosome 9 orphons, were excluded from the earlier analysis of some 540 of the donors. In a later analysis, 16,951 TCR beta sequences were associated with specific HLA alleles at a false discovery rate of 0.05. In both the original and validation cohorts, the classifier was reported to diagnose cytomegalovirus status with high specificity and sensitivity. According to a later analysis, TCR association rates differed among HLA loci, with DRB1 alleles showing the most associated TCRs and HLA-C alleles showing the fewest. Because some donors lacked HLA typing at each locus, the association tests relied only on the typed subset. The only immune exposure information available for the cohort was CMV serostatus. Three of the identified cytomegalovirus-associated TCR beta chains were confirmed in vitro to be specific for cytomegalovirus antigens. Most TCR sequences were seen in very few donors, while some public TCRs were found in many individuals. A later genetic analysis reported fewer N-insertions in productive TCRs among donors in an Asian-associated ancestry cluster than the approximately 670-donor mean. Linkage disequilibrium might explain the correlated functional status among segregating V segments, but an unknown experimental factor could not be excluded.

The cohort consisted of some 730 healthy bone marrow donors. At the time of sampling, every cohort member was nominally healthy, though immune exposures that went unrecorded were likely present. The donor tested CMV seropositive, placing the donor among the 250 to 300 seropositive members of the cohort. A peripheral blood sample was collected from each donor, and TCR beta sequencing was performed on peripheral blood mononuclear cells. Genomic DNA was extracted from the blood cell samples with the Qiagen DNeasy Blood Extraction Kit. The method behind the library was the immunoSEQ multiplex PCR assay. For the multiplex PCR, a mixture combining 60 forward primers for TCR Vbeta segments and 13 reverse primers for TCR Jbeta segments was used. A multiplex PCR assay on genomic DNA amplified the CDR3 region of rearranged TCR beta genes. On the Illumina HiSeq System, the amplified TCR beta libraries were sequenced as 87-base-pair reads. The authors' pipeline ran thus. A later analysis tallied around 82 million unique TCR beta chains across the approximately 670 repertoires, and about 12 million of those chains were shared by two or more donors. Raw reads were error-corrected and collapsed into unique sequences by a nearest-neighbor algorithm in which closely related sequences were merged to remove PCR and sequencing errors. CDR3 sequences were aligned to IMGT reference sequences to assign V, D and J gene segments. For a sequence to be retained, a match of at least six nucleotides was required to both a V gene segment and a J gene segment. Rearrangements were classified as productive when the CDR3 lacked stop codons and remained in frame with V and J, and all other rearrangements were classified as non-productive. Following IMGT convention, CDR3 was defined as the stretch from the second conserved V-encoded cysteine up to the conserved J-encoded phenylalanine. The earlier analysis of roughly 590 of the donors excluded sequences that lacked an unambiguous match to a single V gene segment. In an earlier analysis of about 590 of the donors, a V segment was called functional when productive rearrangements were above 56.7%, and segregating when the standard deviation between donors exceeded 5%. A statistical classification framework was developed to diagnose cytomegalovirus status using the catalog of TCR beta chain sequences. In a later analysis, V and J genes were assigned by comparing TCR nucleotide sequences against IMGT/GENE-DB human TR gene sequences. Using the TCRdist pipeline, a later analysis assigned CDR3 sequences along with most-parsimonious VDJ recombination scenarios. In a later analysis, each TCR beta chain was defined by its CDR3 amino acid sequence together with its V-gene family, and reads without a unique V-gene family were excluded. In a later analysis, some 600 highly shared, low-generation-probability nucleotide sequences were removed to address suspected cross-contamination and a sequencing artifact. For each public chain, a later analysis derived a clonal expansion index from normalized ranks of inferred template counts within each repertoire. In a later analysis, generation probabilities were computed using a VDJ recombination model fitted to out-of-frame rearrangements, and the results were checked against IGoR. In a later analysis, TCR-TCR, TCR-HLA and TCR-CMV co-occurrence was scored with hypergeometric tests, and a repertoire-size bias correction was applied to TCR pairs. To estimate false discovery rates, a later analysis permuted the HLA or CMV assignments 20 times. In a later analysis, co-occurring TCRs were grouped using DBSCAN, and TCRdist sequence similarity was added for clustering within HLA-allele-positive subsets. For co-occurrence clustering, repertoires with fewer than 30,000 or more than 120,000 public chains were excluded, along with a handful of repertoires with anomalous nucleotide sharing. Drawn from immuneACCESS, this table holds only the in-frame rearrangements with V and J called that TCRdb kept. Clones are partly lost; checked studies trace under half to an unresolved V gene and leave the rest unexplained. Clone size and V and J calls were adopted from that table, with D and trimming inferred from the DNA. The sample table includes some 62,000 clones. The top ten clonotypes cover 4% to 5.5% of the sample.

With regard to this clone: Its antigen remains undetermined.

The sample taken for sequencing was PBMCs. This TCR derives from a man between 25 and 39 years old in good health and CMV-seropositive.

DNA sequence: TGTGCCAGCAGCTTAAAGTTACGGTTCCAAGAGACCCAGTACTTC. It translates to CASSLKLRFQETQYF. The rearrangement combines TRBV13 with TRBJ2-5; no confident D gene assignment can be made. Including the terminal cysteine and phenylalanine, the CDR3 comprises 15 residues. The kept DNA is CDR3 alone, 45 bases in frame from the first base. CDR1 and CDR2 were assigned from the germline V gene (reference sequence) as PRHDT and FYEKMQ. V drops 2 bases and J drops 1 base, leaving 11 bases in between.